This TCR beta chain came from a study of metastatic and nonmetastatic thyroid tumors. In the original analysis: Across clinicopathological groups, CDR3 differences served as the basis for building a distant-metastasis classifier for papillary thyroid cancer. TCRdb re-clonotyped the PCR reads through MiXCR. In this record, the V and J calls reflect TCRdb's handling and not the investigators' own analysis. The sample has some 14,000 clones, 25% to 30% seen once. Patients had received no treatment of any kind before thyroid surgery. Germline V lookup: CDR1 DFQATT, CDR2 SNEGSKA (reference sequence). The V gene lost 3 bases and the J gene lost 4 bases, with 18 bases spanning the gap. The CDR3 covers 16 residues.

Sequencing was done on a sample of tumor tissue. The sequence was collected from a male donor with papillary thyroid cancer or a benign thyroid nodule (not recorded which). Some clones in this sample may be carry-over from other donors' samples. This sequence joins TRBV20-1 and TRBJ2-2; TRBD2 is a possible D gene (5 bases). Here the CDR3 DNA reads TGCAGTGCTAGCCCGGACGCCCAACGGGGCACCGGGGAGCTGTTTTTT. It yields the protein CSASPDAQRGTGELFF.